Given below is one TCR beta chain in context. Antigen specificity is unknown. The CDR3 sequence is 14 residues long. Deletions cut 1 base from V and 9 bases from J, with 13 bases between. Per germline, CDR1 SGHNT and CDR2 YENEEA. TCRdb passed the 5' RACE reads through MiXCR, listing each CDR3 protein once. This table holds around 310,000 distinct CDR3 sequences, approximately 4% found once. The data belong to a study of T cells after yellow fever vaccination. General study findings and limits: It was a weaker secondary response, yet one that peaked faster, at day 5 versus 15.

The chain joins TRBV11-3 to TRBJ2-1; D possibly corresponds to TRBD1 (6 bases). Sample: PBMCs, taken 15 days after the yellow fever booster vaccination. The receptor was isolated from a man between 18 and 35 years old who received the YFV17D yellow fever vaccine. CDR3 loop: CASSLGAGDGEQFF. DNA for the CDR3: TGTGCCAGCAGCTTAGGGGCAGGGGATGGTGAGCAGTTCTTC. Full variable domain (missing parts from reference TRBV11-3 and TRBJ2-1): EAGVVQSPRYKIIEKKQPVAFWCNPISGHNTLYWYLQNLGQGPELLIRYENEEAVDDSQLPKDRFSAERLKGVDSTLKIQPAELGDSAVYLCASSLGAGDGEQFFGPGTRLTVL.